One T cell receptor beta chain is described in this entry. The PCR template was genomic DNA. The TCR beta CDR3 region was amplified using 30 forward and 13 reverse primers. Each CDR3 protein gets one entry after TCRdb re-called the multiplex PCR reads with MiXCR. This sample carries about 270,000 distinct CDR3 sequences, around 50% of them seen once, and the ten largest clones take roughly 13%. These data originate in a study of type 1 and type 2 diabetes patients. V shed 7 bases and J shed 2 bases, with 17 bases lying between them. The CDR3 spans 15 residues. The V gene's germline CDR1 is LNHDA and CDR2 SQIVND (reference sequence).

The specimen was peripheral blood mononuclear cells (PBMCs). The sequence derives from a man aged 18 to 29 with type 2 diabetes. The chain recombines TRBV19 with TRBJ1-1, with D perhaps TRBD1 (5 bases). In DNA form, the CDR3 reads TGTGCCAGTATCCCAGACAGACGGGACAACACTGAAGCTTTCTTT. It yields the protein CASIPDRRDNTEAFF.